These 32 T cell receptor beta chains came from one sample sequenced in a study of cytomegalovirus exposure and HLA in healthy donors (dated 2017 in TCRdb). The protocol used for the library was the immunoSEQ multiplex PCR assay. For the multiplex PCR, a mixture combining 60 forward primers for TCR Vbeta segments and 13 reverse primers for TCR Jbeta segments was used. TCRdb holds this immuneACCESS table with in-frame rearrangements only. Some clones are missing; in checked studies, unresolved V genes explain under half, and the rest has no known cause. The sample data list some 200,000 clones, and 65% to 85% of these were observed just once. Of the sample, roughly 3% is held by the ten largest clones. Sequencing used PBMCs. The receptors stem from a woman aged 25 to 39 in good health and CMV-seronegative.

The chain employs TRBV5-6 and TRBJ2-1, with 13 bases aligning to TRBD2. CDR1 is SGHDT and CDR2 is YYEEEE in the germline V gene. V gave up 2 bases and J gave up 12 bases; unmatched junction bases: 5. The CDR3 length is 14 residues. This chain's CDR3 is CASSFGTSGIGQFF. CDR3 nucleotides: TGTGCCAGCAGCTTCGGGACTAGCGGGATAGGGCAGTTCTTC.

This rearrangement joins TRBV6-5 to TRBJ1-2; D is uncertain. The CDR3 runs to 14 residues. The V gene's germline CDR1 is MNHEY and CDR2 SVGAGI. The germline V and J ends were trimmed by 5 bases and 4 bases, with 14 bases remaining between them. The CDR3 bases are TGTGCCAGCAGTCCTGACGGACGGGGCTATGGCTACACCTTC. Its translation: CASSPDGRGYGYTF.

This sequence joins TRBV20-1 and TRBJ2-5; D is undetermined. V lost 6 bases and J lost 2, with 4 bases in between. This CDR3 has 10 residues. Germline V CDR1 and CDR2: DFQATT, SNEGSKA (reference sequence). The DNA for the CDR3 is TGCAGTGCCCATCAAGAGACCCAGTACTTC. Its protein is CSAHQETQYF.

V gene TRBV5-1 combines with J gene TRBJ2-5; D call uncertain. Germline CDR1 and CDR2: SGHRS and YFSETQ. Between the trimmed V and J ends, which lost 4 bases and 3 bases, there was a span of 7 bases. The CDR3 loop spans 12 amino acids. This chain's CDR3 is CASSHSEETQYF. CDR3 DNA sequence: TGCGCCAGCAGCCACAGTGAAGAGACCCAGTACTTC.

The rearrangement links TRBV27 to TRBJ2-2, with a weak D call TRBD2 (7 bases). Trimming removed 2 bases from V and 7 bases from J, with 11 bases in between. Germline assignment: CDR1 MNHEY and CDR2 SMNVEV (reference sequence). CDR3 length: 14 amino acids. The CDR3 sequence is CASSLGGGSGELFF. In DNA, the CDR3 is TGTGCCAGCAGTTTAGGGGGGGGCAGCGGGGAGCTGTTTTTT.

This chain connects TRBV29-1 to TRBJ2-7; D remains ambiguous. V was clipped by 4 bases and J by 5 bases, with 12 bases between them. The V gene's germline CDR1 is SQVTM and CDR2 ANQGSEA. The CDR3 totals 12 residues. The CDR3 protein is CSVVSGVHEQYF. The CDR3 DNA follows: TGCAGCGTTGTATCCGGAGTCCACGAGCAGTACTTC.

J is TRBJ2-7 and V is TRBV28, with D unresolved. Per the germline V gene, CDR1 is MDHEN and CDR2 is SYDVKM. The V end lost 5 bases, the J end lost 3 bases, and 11 bases lay between the germline ends. The CDR3 contains 13 residues. CDR3 coding DNA: TGTGCCAGCAGTCCGACATACCTCTACGAGCAGTACTTC. This codes for CASSPTYLYEQYF.

This clone was observed once. This sequence joins TRBV7-2 and TRBJ2-1; D remains ambiguous. The germline V gene has CDR1 SGHTA and CDR2 FQGNSA. The CDR3 is 13 amino acids. Trimming cost V 2 bases and J 4 bases, with 6 bases left between them. The CDR3 sequence is CASSLNSYNEQFF. The DNA of the CDR3 is TGTGCCAGCAGCTTAAACTCTTACAATGAGCAGTTCTTC.

The chain employs TRBV5-6 and TRBJ1-2, with TRBD1 identical over 7 bases. The V and J ends lost 0 bases and 9 bases, in that order; junction bases with no gene match: 5. The CDR3 covers 13 residues. Germline CDR1 and CDR2: SGHDT and YYEEEE. This CDR3 reads CASSLVSGGSYTF. The CDR3 coding sequence is TGTGCCAGCAGCTTGGTATCAGGGGGGAGCTACACCTTC.

This chain joins TRBV7-9 and TRBJ2-3, with 12 bases fitting TRBD2. Germline CDR1 reads SEHNR; CDR2 reads FQNEAQ (reference sequence). The length of the CDR3 is 18 residues. The J segment lost 1 base and the V segment lost 5 bases, leaving 10 bases of the junction unmatched. This chain's CDR3 is CASSQTSGGRDGTDTQYF. CDR3 nucleotide sequence: TGTGCCAGCAGCCAGACTAGCGGGGGACGGGACGGCACAGATACGCAGTATTTT.

This clone showed up just a few times. The V and J genes are TRBV30 and TRBJ2-7, with D possibly TRBD2 on 6 matching bases. Trimming removed 6 bases at V and 1 base at J, with 13 bases between. The length of the CDR3 is 13 residues. Germline V CDR1 and CDR2: GTSNPN, SVGIG (reference sequence). CDR3 DNA sequence: TGTGCCTGCTTATGGGGGGAATCCTACGAGCAGTACTTC. Its translation is CACLWGESYEQYF.

This clone was observed a few times. The rearrangement links TRBV6-6 to TRBJ1-1; 7 positions match TRBD1. Germline CDR1 and CDR2: MNHNY and SVGAGI (reference sequence). This CDR3 contains 14 residues. Trimming took 4 bases from V and 1 from J; bases not matched to a gene: 3. CDR3 DNA: TGTGCCAGCAGTTGGGGGACAGAGAACACTGAAGCTTTCTTT. Its translation: CASSWGTENTEAFF.

V usage is TRBV9 and J usage is TRBJ2-7; D is ambiguous. The V gene's germline CDR1 is SGDLS and CDR2 YYNGEE. CDR3 length: 15 amino acids. With 0 bases removed from V and 3 bases from J, the gap between germline ends came to 13 bases. The CDR3 region is CASSVAGDSYYEQYF. Written as DNA, the CDR3 is TGTGCCAGCAGCGTAGCTGGCGACTCCTACTACGAGCAGTACTTC.

The chain carries TRBV5-1 and TRBJ1-2; 8 bases align to TRBD1. This CDR3 is 14 amino acids long. V shed 6 bases and J 8 bases; nucleotides not matched to a gene: 12. Germline V gene lookup returns CDR1 SGHRS and CDR2 YFSETQ. The CDR3 DNA is TGCGCCAGCAACACCGGACAGGGCAGGTCGGGCTACACCTTC. Protein: CASNTGQGRSGYTF. The whole variable domain, filled in from reference TRBV5-1 and TRBJ1-2, reads KAGVTQTPRYLIKTRGQQVTLSCSPISGHRSVSWYQQTPGQGLQFLFEYFSETQRNKGNFPGRFSGRQFSNSRSEMNVSTLELGDSALYLCASNTGQGRSGYTFGSGTRLTVV.

The V gene is TRBV19, the J gene TRBJ2-7, with 10 bases matching TRBD2. Germline V gives CDR1 LNHDA, CDR2 SQIVND (reference sequence). V lost 7 bases, J lost 2 bases, and 8 bases stayed unmatched. The CDR3 extends over 15 amino acids. CDR3 amino acids: CASIGQREGAYEQYF. The CDR3 coding sequence is TGTGCCAGTATCGGCCAGCGGGAGGGTGCCTACGAGCAGTACTTC.

This chain links TRBV6-1 with TRBJ2-7; tentative D call: TRBD1 (5 bases). CDR1 and CDR2 from the germline V gene are MNHNS and SASEGT. The CDR3 spans 14 residues. V dropped 7 bases and J dropped 3 bases, with 16 bases sitting between them. The CDR3 sequence is CASTGTGLDYEQYF. The CDR3 region has the DNA TGTGCCAGCACGGGCACAGGTCTTGACTACGAGCAGTACTTC.

The table lists this clone with a count of one. The J gene is TRBJ1-3, the V gene TRBV18; 8 nucleotides match TRBD1. Germline CDR1 is KGHSH and CDR2 is LQKENI. The length of the CDR3 is 15 residues. V lost 5 bases, J lost 0 bases, and 3 bases stayed unmatched. CDR3 nucleotide sequence: TGTGCCAGCTCATCCGGACAGGGCTCTGGAAACACCATATATTTT. Amino acid sequence: CASSSGQGSGNTIYF.

The rearrangement uses TRBV28 and TRBJ2-7, with D possibly being TRBD2 (6 bases). Germline lookup yields CDR1 MDHEN and CDR2 SYDVKM. V was shortened by 10 bases and J by 6 bases, with 22 bases between the two germline ends. This CDR3 has 14 amino acids. In nucleotides, the CDR3 is TGTGCCACGACGTACGGCGGGATGAGAGGCGAGCAGTACTTC. Translation: CATTYGGMRGEQYF.

The genes are TRBV7-7 and TRBJ2-5; 10 nucleotides agree with TRBD1. The CDR3 sequence is 13 residues long. Germline values: CDR1 SSHAT, CDR2 FNYEAQ (reference sequence). V trimming: 5 bases; J trimming: 7 bases; junction bases outside the gene matches: 4. CDR3 loop: CASSPGQGMTQYF. The CDR3 DNA reads TGTGCCAGCAGCCCGGGACAGGGGATGACCCAGTACTTC. The variable domain in full, with the rest retrieved from reference TRBV7-7 and TRBJ2-5, is GAGVSQSPRYKVTKRGQDVTLRCDPISSHATLYWYQQALGQGPEFLTYFNYEAQPDKSGLPSDRFSAERPEGSISTLTIQRTEQRDSAMYRCASSPGQGMTQYFGPGTRLLVL.

The chain employs TRBV29-1 and TRBJ2-7; weak D call: TRBD1 (6 bases). Trimming shortened V by 0 bases and J by 6 bases, and 15 bases separated the two germline ends. The CDR3 has 14 residues. CDR1 is SQVTM and CDR2 is ANQGSEA in the germline V gene. The CDR3 here is CSVEDTSEGVEQYF. DNA for the CDR3: TGCAGCGTTGAAGACACTTCAGAGGGGGTCGAGCAGTACTTC.

DNA of the CDR3: TGTGCCAGAAGCCCGGAAACAGGACACACCGGGGAGCTGTTTTTT. This translates into CARSPETGHTGELFF. The rearrangement uses TRBV5-3 and TRBJ2-2; D possibly corresponds to TRBD1 (5 bases). TRBV5-3 is an ORF; its function is uncertain. The CDR3 has 15 residues. Trimming pared 4 bases from V and 3 bases from J, leaving 13 bases between.

J is TRBJ2-5 and V is TRBV7-9; 7 bases align to TRBD1. The better agreement between TRBJ2-7 and the DNA end casts doubt on the J call. Germline CDR1 SEHNR, CDR2 FQNEAQ (reference sequence). The CDR3 is 14 amino acids. Written as DNA, the CDR3 is TGTGCCAGCAGCTTAAACCAGGGGGCCTACGAGCAGTACTTC. Amino acid sequence: CASSLNQGAYEQYF.

This clone has just a few counts. CDR3 amino acids: CASTDRGRNEQYF. The CDR3 DNA follows: TGTGCCAGCACAGACAGGGGTAGGAACGAGCAGTACTTC. The V and J genes are TRBV6-1 and TRBJ2-7, with 8 positions matching TRBD1. The CDR3 is made up of 13 amino acids. Trimming at V came to 7 bases and at J to 5 bases, leaving 7 bases not matched to a gene. The germline gives CDR1 MNHNS, CDR2 SASEGT.

A word on this clone: Sequence at one end of the junction differs from germline and may be a read error. This sequence joins TRBV5-1 and TRBJ2-5; tentatively, D is TRBD2 (5 bases). Germline V gene lookup returns CDR1 SGHRS and CDR2 YFSETQ. The CDR3 runs 15 residues. CDR3 protein: CAGSPREGSRETQYF. DNA for the CDR3: TGCGCCGGCAGCCCTCGAGAGGGATCAAGAGAGACCCAGTACTTC.

This rearrangement joins TRBV18 to TRBJ2-2; a possible D gene is TRBD1 (6 bases). The CDR3 length is 16 residues. Per the germline V gene, CDR1 is KGHSH and CDR2 is LQKENI. Between the trimmed V and J ends, which lost 6 bases and 4 bases, there was a span of 18 bases. CDR3 nucleotides: TGTGCCAGCTCCCGCAACCCAGACAGGCTCACCGGGGAGCTGTTTTTT. This translates into CASSRNPDRLTGELFF.

This clone occurred once. V is TRBV15 and J is TRBJ2-7, with 7 bases fitting TRBD2. V gave up 1 base and J gave up 3 bases; unmatched junction bases: 3. Germline loops: CDR1 LNHNV, CDR2 YYDKDF (reference sequence). CDR3 length: 14 residues. CDR3 DNA sequence: TGTGCCACCAGCAGAGCGGGGGGAAGCTACGAGCAGTACTTC. Residues: CATSRAGGSYEQYF.

J is TRBJ2-7 and V is TRBV4-1, with a possible D match to TRBD2 (6 bases). This CDR3 region has 15 residues. In germline, CDR1 is MGHRA, CDR2 YSYEKL. V was clipped by 0 bases and J by 5 bases, with 14 bases between them. The CDR3 nucleotides read TGCGCCAGCAGCCAAGATCGGGCGGGAACGGACGAGCAGTACTTC. Protein: CASSQDRAGTDEQYF.

The chain employs TRBV7-8 and TRBJ2-3, with 9 positions matching TRBD2. Germline CDR1 and CDR2: SGHVS and FQNEAQ. V lost 7 bases to trimming and J lost 7 bases; unmatched junction nucleotides: 6. This CDR3 contains 13 residues. This CDR3 reads CASMASGTNTQYF. The CDR3 nucleotides are TGTGCCAGCATGGCTAGCGGGACCAATACGCAGTATTTT.

This clone appeared once. The chain joins TRBV19 to TRBJ2-1, with TRBD1 matching over 12 bases. This CDR3 has 21 residues. CDR1 is LNHDA, CDR2 SQIVND, per germline (reference sequence). J was trimmed by 2 bases and V by 1 base; bases with no gene match: 15. CDR3 nucleotide sequence: TGTGCCAGTAGTATAGCATTTTGGGGACAGGGGGCCTTCCCCGCCTACAATGAGCAGTTCTTC. It translates to CASSIAFWGQGAFPAYNEQFF.

This clone was counted a few times. This rearrangement joins TRBV4-2 to TRBJ2-1; D unresolved. Deletions cut 0 bases from V and 9 bases from J, with 12 bases between. CDR1 LGHNA and CDR2 YNFKEQ come from the germline V gene. The CDR3 totals 14 residues. CDR3 bases: TGTGCCAGCAGCCAAGACAGGTGGATAAGTGAGCAGTTCTTC. It is translated as CASSQDRWISEQFF.

The rearrangement links TRBV29-1 to TRBJ1-4; 12 nucleotides align to TRBD1. This CDR3 has 17 amino acids. Germline V gene sequence: CDR1 SQVTM, CDR2 ANQGSEA. V was clipped by 5 bases and J by 2 bases; unmatched bases: 9. In DNA form, the CDR3 reads TGCAGCGTTCAACTCGGGACAGGGGGCGGGACTAATGAAAAACTGTTTTTT. This encodes CSVQLGTGGGTNEKLFF.

The J gene is TRBJ1-5, the V gene TRBV5-6, with 10 bases fitting TRBD1. This CDR3 comprises 16 residues. Germline V gene lookup returns CDR1 SGHDT and CDR2 YYEEEE. V shed 1 base and J 2 bases; nucleotides not matched to a gene: 3. The CDR3 region has the DNA TGTGCCAGCAGCTTGTCCGGGACAGGGGGCAATCAGCCCCAGCATTTT. This encodes CASSLSGTGGNQPQHF.